This TCR beta chain comes out of a study of cytomegalovirus exposure and HLA in healthy donors. Germline loops: CDR1 SEHNR, CDR2 FQNEAQ (reference sequence). This CDR3 region has 16 residues. Trimming left V 7 bases short and J 0 bases short, with 17 bases between. Primers included in the PCR were 60 Vbeta and 13 Jbeta primers. Assay used: immunoSEQ multiplex PCR; TCRdb lists only in-frame clones, some missing. The profile covers over 120,000 clones, with 74% appearing a single time and 4.3% taken by the ten largest. Only a few counts were recorded for this clone. The chain couples TRBV7-9 to TRBJ2-3; D is possibly TRBD1 (6 bases). The receptor was isolated from a man aged 18 to 30 in good health and CMV-seropositive. Sequenced: PBMCs. The CDR3 loop is CASNPRTVLSTDTQYF. The DNA for the CDR3 is TGTGCCAGCAACCCGAGGACAGTCCTTAGCACAGATACGCAGTATTTT.